This T cell receptor (beta chain) derives from a study of T cell responses to AZD1222 COVID-19 vaccine. The CDR3 runs 16 residues. Looked up from germline, CDR1 is SGHRS and CDR2 is YFSETQ. With 2 bases clipped from V and 2 bases from J, the junction kept 6 bases outside the gene matches. Study-wide results and limits: At 160-218 and 743-854, vaccine-associated CD4 TCRs were dominant, and they spanned spike. Close to half of spike-specific TCRs reportedly recognize unmutated variant regions. It was only a handful of AZD1222 recipients who were seropositive at baseline.

Clones were read by immunoSEQ multiplex PCR, and TCRdb kept only the in-frame ones, dropping some. This table has approximately 170,000 clones, roughly nine tenths appearing once. This clone was picked up one time. Its specificity is not known. The sequence was collected from an adult in good health. Sequences were derived from peripheral blood, sampled on day 0 of AZD1222 vaccination. The chain has TRBV5-1 and TRBJ1-4; 7 nucleotides agree with TRBD1. CDR3 region: CASSLRTGATNEKLFF. The CDR3 region has the DNA TGCGCCAGCAGCTTACGAACAGGGGCCACTAATGAAAAACTGTTTTTT.